This T cell receptor (beta chain) was retrieved from a study of CD8 T cells in ankylosing spondylitis. Whole-study results and caveats: The study identified a TCR beta motif of about eight highly homologous variants that appeared characteristic of ankylosing spondylitis blood.

CDR3 size: 14 residues. Per the germline V gene, CDR1 is SGHVS and CDR2 is FNYEAQ. Trimming removed 0 bases from V and 3 bases from J, with 9 bases in between. The table lists this clonotype with many counts. Its antigen is undetermined. The TCR beta libraries were generated through quantitative 5'-RACE incorporating molecular barcodes. Using its own MiXCR run on the 5' RACE reads, TCRdb lists one record per CDR3 protein. The sample contains roughly 35,000 distinct CDR3 sequences, roughly 13% of which appear only once. The clonotype comes from a male donor with ankylosing spondylitis. What was sequenced was synovial fluid, either unsorted or a sorted T cell fraction (not recorded which). The rearrangement joins TRBV7-6 to TRBJ2-7, with D perhaps matching TRBD1 (5 bases). The CDR3: CASSLAITGYEQYF. CDR3 sequence (DNA): TGTGCCAGCAGCTTAGCGATCACAGGCTACGAGCAGTACTTC.